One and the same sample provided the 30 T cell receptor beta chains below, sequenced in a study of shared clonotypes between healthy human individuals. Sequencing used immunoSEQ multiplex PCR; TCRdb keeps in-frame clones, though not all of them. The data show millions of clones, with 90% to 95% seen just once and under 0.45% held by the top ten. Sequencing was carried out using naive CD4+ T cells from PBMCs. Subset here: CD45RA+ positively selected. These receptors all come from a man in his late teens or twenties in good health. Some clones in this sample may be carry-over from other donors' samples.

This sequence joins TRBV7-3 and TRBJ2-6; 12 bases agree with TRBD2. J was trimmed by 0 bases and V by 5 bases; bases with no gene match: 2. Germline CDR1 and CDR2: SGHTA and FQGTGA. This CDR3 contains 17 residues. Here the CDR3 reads CASSGLAGSSGANVLTF. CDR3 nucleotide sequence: TGTGCCAGCAGCGGACTAGCGGGAAGCTCTGGGGCCAACGTCCTGACTTTC.

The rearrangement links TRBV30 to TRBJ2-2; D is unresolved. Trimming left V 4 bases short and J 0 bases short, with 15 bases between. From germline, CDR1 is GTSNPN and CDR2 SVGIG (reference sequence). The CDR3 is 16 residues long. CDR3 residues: CAWTGAAQTNTGELFF. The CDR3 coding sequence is TGTGCCTGGACGGGCGCGGCACAAACGAACACCGGGGAGCTGTTTTTT.

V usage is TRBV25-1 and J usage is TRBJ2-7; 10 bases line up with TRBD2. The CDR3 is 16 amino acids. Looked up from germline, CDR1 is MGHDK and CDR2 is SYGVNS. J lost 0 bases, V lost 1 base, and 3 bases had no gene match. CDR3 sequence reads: CASSEWGLASSYEQYF. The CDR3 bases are TGTGCCAGCAGTGAATGGGGACTAGCGAGCTCCTACGAGCAGTACTTC.

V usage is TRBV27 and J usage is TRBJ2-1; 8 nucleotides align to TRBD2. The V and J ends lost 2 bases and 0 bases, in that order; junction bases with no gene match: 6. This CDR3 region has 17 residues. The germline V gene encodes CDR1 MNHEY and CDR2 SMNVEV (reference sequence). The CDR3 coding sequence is TGTGCCAGCAGTTTAAGCGCACGGGGGGGCTCCTACAATGAGCAGTTCTTC. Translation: CASSLSARGGSYNEQFF.

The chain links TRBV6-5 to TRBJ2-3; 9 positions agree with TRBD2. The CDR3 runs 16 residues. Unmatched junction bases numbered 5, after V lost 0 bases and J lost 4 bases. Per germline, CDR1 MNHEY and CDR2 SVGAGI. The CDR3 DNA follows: TGTGCCAGCAGTTACTCGGGAGCGGGAGGTGCAGATACGCAGTATTTT. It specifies CASSYSGAGGADTQYF.

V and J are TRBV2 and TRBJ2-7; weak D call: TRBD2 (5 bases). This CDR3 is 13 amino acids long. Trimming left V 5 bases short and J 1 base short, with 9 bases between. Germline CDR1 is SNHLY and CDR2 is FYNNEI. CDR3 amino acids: CASSPDLSYEQYF. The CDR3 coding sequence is TGTGCCAGCAGTCCGGACTTATCCTACGAGCAGTACTTC.

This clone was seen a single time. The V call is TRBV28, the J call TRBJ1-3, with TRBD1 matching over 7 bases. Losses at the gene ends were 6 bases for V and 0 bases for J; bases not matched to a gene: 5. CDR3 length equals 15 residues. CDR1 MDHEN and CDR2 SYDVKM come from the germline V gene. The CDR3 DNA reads TGTGCCAGCAGCAGCGGGACAGTCTCTGGAAACACCATATATTTT. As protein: CASSSGTVSGNTIYF.

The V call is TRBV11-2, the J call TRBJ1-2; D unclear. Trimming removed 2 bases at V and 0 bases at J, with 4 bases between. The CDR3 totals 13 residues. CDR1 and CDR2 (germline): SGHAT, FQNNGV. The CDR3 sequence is CASSLFANYGYTF. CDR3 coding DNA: TGTGCCAGCAGCTTATTTGCTAACTATGGCTACACCTTC.

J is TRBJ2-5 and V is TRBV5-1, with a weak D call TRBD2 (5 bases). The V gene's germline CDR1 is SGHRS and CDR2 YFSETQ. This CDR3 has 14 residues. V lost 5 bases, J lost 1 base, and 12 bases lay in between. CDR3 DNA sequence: TGCGCCAGCAGTCGAGGGAGCCCCCAAGAGACCCAGTACTTC. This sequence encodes CASSRGSPQETQYF.

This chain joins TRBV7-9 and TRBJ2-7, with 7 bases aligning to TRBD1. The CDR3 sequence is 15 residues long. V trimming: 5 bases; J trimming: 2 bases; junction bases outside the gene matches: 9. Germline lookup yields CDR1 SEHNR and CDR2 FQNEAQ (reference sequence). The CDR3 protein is CASSELRTGTYEQYF. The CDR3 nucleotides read TGTGCCAGCAGCGAGTTACGGACAGGAACCTACGAGCAGTACTTC.

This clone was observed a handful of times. The CDR3 nucleotides read TGTGCCAGCCGGCCGTCCGGGACAGCCGAAAAACTGTTTTTT. Translating gives CASRPSGTAEKLFF. This chain joins TRBV14 and TRBJ1-4, with 7 bases matching TRBD1. V dropped 8 bases and J dropped 8; count of bases not matched to a gene: 11. Germline V gene data show CDR1 as SGHDN and CDR2 as FVKESK. The CDR3 extends over 14 amino acids.

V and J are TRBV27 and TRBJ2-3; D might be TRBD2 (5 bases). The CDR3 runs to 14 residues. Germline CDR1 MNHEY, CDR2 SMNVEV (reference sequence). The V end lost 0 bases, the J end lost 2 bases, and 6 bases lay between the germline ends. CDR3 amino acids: CASSLSRDTDTQYF. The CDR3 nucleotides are TGTGCCAGCAGTTTATCCCGGGACACAGATACGCAGTATTTT.

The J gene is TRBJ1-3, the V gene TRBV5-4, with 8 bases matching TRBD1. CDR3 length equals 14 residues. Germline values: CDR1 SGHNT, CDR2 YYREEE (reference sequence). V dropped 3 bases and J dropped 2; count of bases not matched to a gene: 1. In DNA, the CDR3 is TGTGCCAGCAGCTCACAGGGGGCTGGAAACACCATATATTTT. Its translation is CASSSQGAGNTIYF.

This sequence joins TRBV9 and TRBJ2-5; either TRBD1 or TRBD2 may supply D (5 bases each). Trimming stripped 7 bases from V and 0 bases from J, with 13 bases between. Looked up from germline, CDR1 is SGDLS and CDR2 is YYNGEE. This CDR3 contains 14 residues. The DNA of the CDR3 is TGTGCCAGCGGGCCAGGGACCAACCAAGAGACCCAGTACTTC. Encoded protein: CASGPGTNQETQYF.

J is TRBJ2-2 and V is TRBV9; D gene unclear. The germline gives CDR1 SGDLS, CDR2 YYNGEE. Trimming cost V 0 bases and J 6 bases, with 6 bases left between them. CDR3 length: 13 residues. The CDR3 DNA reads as TGTGCCAGCAGCGTAGATCAATCCGGGGAGCTGTTTTTT. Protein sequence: CASSVDQSGELFF.

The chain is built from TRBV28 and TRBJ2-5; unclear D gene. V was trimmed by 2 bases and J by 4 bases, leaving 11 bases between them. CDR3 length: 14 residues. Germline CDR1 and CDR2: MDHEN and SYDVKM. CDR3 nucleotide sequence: TGTGCCAGCAGTTTAATATCAGGTAGAGAGACCCAGTACTTC. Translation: CASSLISGRETQYF.

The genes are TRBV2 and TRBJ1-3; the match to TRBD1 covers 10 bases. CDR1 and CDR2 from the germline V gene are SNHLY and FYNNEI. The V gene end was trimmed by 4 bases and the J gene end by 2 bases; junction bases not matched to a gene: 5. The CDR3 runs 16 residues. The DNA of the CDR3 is TGTGCCAGCAGTGTTCAAGGACAGGGGGCTGGAAACACCATATATTTT. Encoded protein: CASSVQGQGAGNTIYF.

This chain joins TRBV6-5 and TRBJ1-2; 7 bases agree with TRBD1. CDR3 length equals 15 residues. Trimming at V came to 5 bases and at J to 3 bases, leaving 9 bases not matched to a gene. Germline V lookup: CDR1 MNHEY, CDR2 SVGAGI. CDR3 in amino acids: CASSPTYDRDYGYTF. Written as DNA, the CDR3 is TGTGCCAGCAGTCCGACGTATGACAGGGACTATGGCTACACCTTC.

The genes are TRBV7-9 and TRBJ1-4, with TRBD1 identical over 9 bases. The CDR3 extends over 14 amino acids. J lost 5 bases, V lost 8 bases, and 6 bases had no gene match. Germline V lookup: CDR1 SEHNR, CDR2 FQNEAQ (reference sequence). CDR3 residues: CASLLGQGNEKLFF. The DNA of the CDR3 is TGTGCCAGCTTGTTGGGACAGGGAAATGAAAAACTGTTTTTT.

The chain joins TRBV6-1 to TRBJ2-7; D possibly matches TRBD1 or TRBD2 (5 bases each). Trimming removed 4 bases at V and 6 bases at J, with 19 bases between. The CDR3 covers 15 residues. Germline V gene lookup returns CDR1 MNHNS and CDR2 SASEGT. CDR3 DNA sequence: TGTGCCAGCAGTGGGAGGACTGGGGCGGAGCTCGAGCAGTACTTC. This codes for CASSGRTGAELEQYF.

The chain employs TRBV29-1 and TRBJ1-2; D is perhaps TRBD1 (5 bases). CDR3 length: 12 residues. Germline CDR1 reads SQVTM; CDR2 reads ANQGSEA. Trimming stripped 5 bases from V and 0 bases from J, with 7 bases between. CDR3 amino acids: CSVQGTNYGYTF. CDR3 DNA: TGCAGCGTTCAGGGAACTAACTATGGCTACACCTTC.

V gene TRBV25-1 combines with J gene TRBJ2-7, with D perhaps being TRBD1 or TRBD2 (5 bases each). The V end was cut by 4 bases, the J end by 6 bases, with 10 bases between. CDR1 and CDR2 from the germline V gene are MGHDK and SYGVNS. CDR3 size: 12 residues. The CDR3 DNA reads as TGTGCCAGCAGTGTTACAGGAGGCGAGCAGTACTTC. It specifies CASSVTGGEQYF.

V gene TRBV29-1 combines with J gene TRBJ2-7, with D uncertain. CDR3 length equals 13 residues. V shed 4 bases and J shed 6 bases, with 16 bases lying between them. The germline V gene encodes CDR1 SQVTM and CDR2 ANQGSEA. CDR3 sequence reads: CSVAFPLQREQYF. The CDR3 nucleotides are TGCAGCGTTGCTTTCCCCCTGCAACGCGAGCAGTACTTC.

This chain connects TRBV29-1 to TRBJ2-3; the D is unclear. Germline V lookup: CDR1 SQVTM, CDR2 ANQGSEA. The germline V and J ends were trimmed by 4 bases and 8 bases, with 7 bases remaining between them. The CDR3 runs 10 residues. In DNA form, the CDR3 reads TGCAGCGTTGGCATGAGTACGCAGTATTTT. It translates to CSVGMSTQYF.

CDR3 coding DNA: TGTGCCAGCAGTGAAAGTAGGGCCTACCCCTCGACCCAGCATTTT. Its translation: CASSESRAYPSTQHF. The chain recombines TRBV2 with TRBJ1-5; D unclear. Germline values: CDR1 SNHLY, CDR2 FYNNEI. Trimming took 2 bases from V and 11 from J, leaving 19 bases between them. The CDR3 is 15 residues long.

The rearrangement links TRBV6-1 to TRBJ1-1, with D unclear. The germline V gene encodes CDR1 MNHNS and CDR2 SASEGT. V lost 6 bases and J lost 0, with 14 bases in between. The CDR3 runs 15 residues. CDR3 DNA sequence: TGTGCCAGCAGGACCTATTATGATCTGAACACTGAAGCTTTCTTT. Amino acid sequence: CASRTYYDLNTEAFF.

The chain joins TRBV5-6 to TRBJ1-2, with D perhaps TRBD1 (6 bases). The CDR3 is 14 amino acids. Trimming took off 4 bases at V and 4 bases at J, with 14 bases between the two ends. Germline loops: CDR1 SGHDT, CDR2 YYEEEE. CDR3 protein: CASSPPGGGYGYTF. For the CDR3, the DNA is TGTGCCAGCAGCCCTCCGGGGGGCGGCTATGGCTACACCTTC. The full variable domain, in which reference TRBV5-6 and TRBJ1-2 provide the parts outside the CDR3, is DAGVTQSPTHLIKTRGQQVTLRCSPKSGHDTVSWYQQALGQGPQFIFQYYEEEERQRGNFPDRFSGHQFPNYSSELNVNALLLGDSALYLCASSPPGGGYGYTFGSGTRLTVV.

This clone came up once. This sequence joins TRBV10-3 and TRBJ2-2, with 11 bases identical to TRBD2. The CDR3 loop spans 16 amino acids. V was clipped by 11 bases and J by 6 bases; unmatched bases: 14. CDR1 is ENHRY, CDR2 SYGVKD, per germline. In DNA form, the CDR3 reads TGTGCCGTCGGGACTAGCGGACTCCTAGGGGCCGGGGAGCTGTTTTTT. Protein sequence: CAVGTSGLLGAGELFF.

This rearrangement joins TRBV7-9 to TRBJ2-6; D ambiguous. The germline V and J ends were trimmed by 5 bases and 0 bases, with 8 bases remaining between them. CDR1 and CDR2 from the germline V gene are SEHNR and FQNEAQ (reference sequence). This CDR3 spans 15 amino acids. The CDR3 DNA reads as TGTGCCAGCAGCCCCTGGATCTCTGGGGCCAACGTCCTGACTTTC. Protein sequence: CASSPWISGANVLTF.

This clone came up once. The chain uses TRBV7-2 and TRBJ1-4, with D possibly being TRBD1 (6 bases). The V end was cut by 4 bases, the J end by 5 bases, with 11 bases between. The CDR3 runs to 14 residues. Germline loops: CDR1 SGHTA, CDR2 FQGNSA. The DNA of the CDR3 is TGTGCCAGCAGCTCCGGACAGAAAAATGAAAAACTGTTTTTT. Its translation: CASSSGQKNEKLFF.